A single sample gave rise to the 13 T cell receptor beta chains below, sequenced in a study of T cells in Graves' hyperthyroidism and ophthalmopathy. It was RNA transcripts that yielded the amplified TCR beta CDR3 regions. The HTBI set primed first-round TCR CDR3 RT-PCR. TCRdb independently ran MiXCR on the multiplex PCR reads; one entry per CDR3 protein. Found here are 500,000 to 600,000 distinct CDR3 sequences, 16% of them singletons; the top ten hold 15% to 20%. The sequencing input was blood. The receptors originated from a woman aged 18-30 years with Graves' hyperthyroidism.

This clonotype was seen only a few times. The rearrangement joins TRBV7-2 to TRBJ1-6; 7 bases are shared with TRBD1. The trim removed 5 bases at V and 8 bases at J, leaving 15 bases unmatched. The CDR3 is 17 residues long. In germline, CDR1 is SGHTA, CDR2 FQGNSA. CDR3 region: CASSRDNDRVDYSPLHF. The CDR3 coding sequence is TGTGCCAGCAGCCGAGACAATGACAGGGTGGATTATTCACCCCTCCACTTT.

This clonotype has ten or more counts. V is TRBV5-1 and J is TRBJ2-1; perhaps TRBD2 as D (5 bases). Trimming left V 3 bases short and J 6 bases short, with 7 bases between. This CDR3 spans 12 amino acids. Per the germline V gene, CDR1 is SGHRS and CDR2 is YFSETQ. The CDR3 protein is CASSWTRNEQFF. In nucleotides, the CDR3 is TGCGCCAGCAGCTGGACTCGCAATGAGCAGTTCTTC.

In this sample, this clonotype turned up many times. The gene calls are TRBV20-1 and TRBJ2-5; TRBD1 aligns across 7 bases. Germline V CDR1 and CDR2: DFQATT, SNEGSKA (reference sequence). V lost 6 bases to trimming and J lost 2 bases; unmatched junction nucleotides: 9. This CDR3 comprises 14 residues. CDR3 residues: CSARRGTAQETQYF. In DNA, the CDR3 is TGCAGTGCCAGACGAGGGACAGCACAAGAGACCCAGTACTTC.

In its sample, this clonotype was seen many times. CDR3 protein: CASSQEGGRRTEAFF. The DNA of the CDR3 is TGTGCCAGCAGCCAAGAGGGGGGCAGGCGCACTGAAGCTTTCTTT. The chain has TRBV3-1 and TRBJ1-1; D is perhaps TRBD1 (6 bases). Trimming pared 0 bases from V and 4 bases from J, leaving 12 bases between. The CDR3 extends over 15 amino acids. CDR1 is LGHDT, CDR2 YNNKEL, per germline (reference sequence).

Ten or more counts support this clonotype. The chain carries TRBV11-2 and TRBJ2-1, with unresolved D. The CDR3 extends over 15 amino acids. CDR1 is SGHAT, CDR2 FQNNGV, per germline. Trimming removed 3 bases at V and 7 bases at J, with 16 bases between. The CDR3 loop is CASSLGLGGGNEQFF. The CDR3, as DNA: TGTGCCAGCAGCTTGGGCTTGGGCGGTGGGAATGAGCAGTTCTTC.

This clonotype was recorded many times. V usage is TRBV6-2 or TRBV6-3 and J usage is TRBJ2-3; a possible D gene is TRBD2 (5 bases). CDR1 MNHEY and CDR2 SVGEGT come from the germline V gene. V lost 6 bases to trimming and J lost 0 bases, with 19 bases between them. This CDR3 spans 17 amino acids. The CDR3 spells CASSLTRKDLSTDTQYF. In DNA, the CDR3 is TGTGCCAGCAGCCTAACACGAAAGGACTTAAGCACAGATACGCAGTATTTT.

This clonotype was seen at least ten times. This chain links TRBV7-2 with TRBJ1-2; 7 bases agree with TRBD1. Germline CDR1 SGHTA, CDR2 FQGNSA. The trim removed 4 bases at V and 3 bases at J, leaving 5 bases unmatched. This CDR3 is 14 amino acids long. In DNA form, the CDR3 reads TGTGCCAGCAGCTCAGGGGGTGCAGACTATGGCTACACCTTC. It encodes CASSSGGADYGYTF.

This clonotype occurred many times. The rearrangement joins TRBV24-1 to TRBJ2-5, with 10 bases that match TRBD2. The germline gives CDR1 KGHDR, CDR2 SFDVKD. V lost 7 bases, J lost 3 bases, and 28 bases stayed unmatched. The CDR3 loop spans 22 amino acids. CDR3 protein: CATRNPLSEREGKLGWEETQYF. Written as DNA, the CDR3 is TGTGCCACCAGAAACCCCCTTTCGGAGCGGGAGGGCAAGTTGGGGTGGGAAGAGACCCAGTACTTC.

CDR3 coding DNA: TGCGCCAGCAGGGATTTGAGCGGGGGGGCGTTTATAACAGATACGCAGTATTTT. It specifies CASRDLSGGAFITDTQYF. V gene TRBV10-2 combines with J gene TRBJ2-3, with 10 bases fitting TRBD2. The V gene end was trimmed by 6 bases and the J gene end by 3 bases; junction bases not matched to a gene: 15. This CDR3 has 18 amino acids. The germline CDR1 and CDR2 sequences are WSHSY and SAAADI.

A few counts support this clonotype. The chain employs TRBV29-1 and TRBJ2-2; D is perhaps TRBD1 (6 bases). This CDR3 region has 12 residues. V lost 7 bases to trimming and J lost 5 bases, with 11 bases between them. Looked up from germline, CDR1 is SQVTM and CDR2 is ANQGSEA. Here the CDR3 reads CSAGQSTGELFF. Here the CDR3 DNA reads TGCAGCGCCGGACAGAGTACCGGGGAGCTGTTTTTT.

This clonotype occurred a few times. The chain uses TRBV4-1 and TRBJ2-5, with TRBD1 matching 7 bases. The CDR3 extends over 19 amino acids. Germline values: CDR1 MGHRA, CDR2 YSYEKL. Unmatched junction bases numbered 15, after V lost 0 bases and J lost 2 bases. The DNA of the CDR3 is TGCGCCAGCAGCCAAGATACCCAAAGGGGGCCCACCCTTCAAGAGACCCAGTACTTC. Translating it yields CASSQDTQRGPTLQETQYF.

In this sample, this clonotype turned up many times. J is TRBJ1-1 and V is TRBV30, with D possibly TRBD1 on 6 matching bases. Germline values: CDR1 GTSNPN, CDR2 SVGIG (reference sequence). CDR3 length: 15 residues. V was trimmed by 4 bases and J by 6 bases, leaving 21 bases between them. The CDR3 region is CAWNPGTHLDPEAFF. The CDR3 coding sequence is TGTGCCTGGAACCCTGGGACACACCTGGACCCTGAAGCTTTCTTT.

In its sample, this clonotype was seen a few times. The CDR3 DNA reads TGTGCCAGCAGCTCGGGGGGCCGGGCAGATACGCAGTATTTT. Residues: CASSSGGRADTQYF. The gene calls are TRBV7-2 and TRBJ2-3, with D perhaps matching TRBD2 (7 bases). The ends were cut back, 4 bases at V and 4 bases at J, with 12 bases in the middle. Germline V gene lookup returns CDR1 SGHTA and CDR2 FQGNSA. The CDR3 has 14 amino acids.